This TCR beta chain was sequenced for a study of blood T cell repertoires in COVID-19. Study-level information: T cells, B-cell-depleted T cells, or PBMCs supplied cDNA or gDNA.

This table comes from immunoSEQ multiplex PCR, and its TCRdb copy is limited to in-frame clones, with some not included. The repertoire holds almost 200,000 clones, with 70% to 90% as singletons. The sequenced sample was peripheral blood. The TCR sequence derives from a woman between 70 and 85 years old with acute or convalescent COVID-19.

DNA for the CDR3: TGTGCCAGCAGACCTACAGGGGGGAACACCGGGGAGCTGTTTTTT. This gives the protein CASRPTGGNTGELFF. The chain is built from TRBV6-5 and TRBJ2-2; 8 nucleotides match TRBD1. Germline CDR1 MNHEY, CDR2 SVGAGI. The ends lost 6 bases at V and 1 base at J; junction bases unmatched: 4. The CDR3 length is 15 residues.